A single sample is the source of the 8 T cell receptor beta chains below, sequenced in a study of cytomegalovirus exposure and HLA in healthy donors. Vbeta (60) and Jbeta (13) primers were used in the PCR. Clones were read by immunoSEQ multiplex PCR, and TCRdb kept only the in-frame ones, dropping some. This sample's clone table lists tens of thousands of clones. The sample consisted of PBMCs. The receptor set was obtained from a man aged 50-59 years in good health and CMV-seronegative.

The V call is TRBV27, the J call TRBJ1-1; D is perhaps TRBD1 (6 bases). The CDR3 spans 16 residues. The ends were cut back, 2 bases at V and 1 base at J, with 14 bases in the middle. The germline CDR1 and CDR2 sequences are MNHEY and SMNVEV (reference sequence). The CDR3 spells CASSLRSGAGNTEAFF. In DNA, the CDR3 is TGTGCCAGCAGTTTAAGGTCAGGGGCCGGGAACACTGAAGCTTTCTTT.

This rearrangement joins TRBV28 to TRBJ1-2, with a tentative D call TRBD1 (6 bases). Germline CDR1 and CDR2: MDHEN and SYDVKM. V lost 4 bases, J lost 8 bases, and 17 bases lay in between. The CDR3 is made up of 14 amino acids. The CDR3 sequence: CASSSRDTGGGYTF. The CDR3 DNA is TGTGCCAGCAGTTCCCGGGACACCGGCGGCGGCTACACCTTC.

The chain joins TRBV28 to TRBJ1-3, with D perhaps TRBD1 (6 bases). CDR1 and CDR2 (germline): MDHEN, SYDVKM. V shed 4 bases and J shed 0 bases, with 16 bases lying between them. This CDR3 comprises 17 residues. The chain's CDR3 is CASSSRGSLPSGNTIYF. The CDR3 nucleotides read TGTGCCAGCAGTTCGAGGGGGTCGCTTCCCTCTGGAAACACCATATATTTT.

The CDR3 loop reads CASSLRRIWDTEAFF. In DNA form, the CDR3 reads TGTGCCAGCAGCTTGAGGAGGATATGGGACACTGAAGCTTTCTTT. The chain combines TRBV5-4 with TRBJ1-1; D unresolved. The germline CDR1 and CDR2 sequences are SGHNT and YYREEE (reference sequence). The CDR3 totals 15 residues. V was clipped by 1 base and J by 3 bases, with 13 bases between them.

V gene TRBV18 combines with J gene TRBJ2-1; D is possibly TRBD1 (5 bases). V was cut by 6 bases and J by 0 bases, with 12 bases left in between. The germline CDR1 and CDR2 sequences are KGHSH and LQKENI. CDR3 size: 15 residues. The CDR3, as DNA: TGTGCCAGCTCCCAAACAGGTGGCTCCTACAATGAGCAGTTCTTC. Amino acid sequence: CASSQTGGSYNEQFF.

This chain connects TRBV5-5 to TRBJ1-2, with D tentatively TRBD1 (5 bases). The V and J ends lost 4 bases and 3 bases respectively, with 16 bases between them. This CDR3 is 15 amino acids long. The V gene's germline CDR1 is SGHKS and CDR2 YYEKEE (reference sequence). CDR3 amino acids: CASSPGPREDYGYTF. Written as DNA, the CDR3 is TGTGCCAGCAGCCCTGGCCCCAGGGAAGACTATGGCTACACCTTC.

The V gene is TRBV7-2, the J gene TRBJ2-3; 10 positions match TRBD2. Germline CDR1 is SGHTA and CDR2 is FQGNSA. There are 15 residues in the CDR3. The junction had 6 bases not matched to a gene; V was cut back by 5 bases and J by 4 bases. The CDR3 loop is CASSLSGGRADTQYF. The CDR3 nucleotides read TGTGCCAGCAGCCTTAGCGGGGGGAGGGCAGATACGCAGTATTTT.

The genes are TRBV6-6 and TRBJ2-7, with D maybe TRBD1 (6 bases). Germline V CDR1 and CDR2: MNHNY, SVGAGI (reference sequence). Trimming shortened V by 5 bases and J by 2 bases, and 13 bases separated the two germline ends. CDR3 length equals 14 residues. The CDR3 coding sequence is TGTGCCAGCAGTCCCAGGACAGCTACCTACGAGCAGTACTTC. It codes for CASSPRTATYEQYF.